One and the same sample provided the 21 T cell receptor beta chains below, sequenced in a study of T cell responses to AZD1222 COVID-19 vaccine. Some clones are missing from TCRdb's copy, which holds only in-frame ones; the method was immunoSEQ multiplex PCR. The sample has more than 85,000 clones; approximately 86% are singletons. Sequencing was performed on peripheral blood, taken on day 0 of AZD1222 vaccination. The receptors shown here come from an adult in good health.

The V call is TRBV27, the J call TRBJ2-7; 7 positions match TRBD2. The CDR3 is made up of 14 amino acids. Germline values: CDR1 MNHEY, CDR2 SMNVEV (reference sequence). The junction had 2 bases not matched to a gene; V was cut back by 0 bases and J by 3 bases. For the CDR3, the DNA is TGTGCCAGCAGTTTATCGTCGGGGGGCTACGAGCAGTACTTC. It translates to CASSLSSGGYEQYF.

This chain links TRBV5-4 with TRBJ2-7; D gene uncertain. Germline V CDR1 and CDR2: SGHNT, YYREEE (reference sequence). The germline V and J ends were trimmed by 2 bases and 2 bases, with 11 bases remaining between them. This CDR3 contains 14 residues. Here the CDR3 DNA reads TGTGCCAGCAGCTTCTCGGGCACAGCCTACGAGCAGTACTTC. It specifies CASSFSGTAYEQYF.

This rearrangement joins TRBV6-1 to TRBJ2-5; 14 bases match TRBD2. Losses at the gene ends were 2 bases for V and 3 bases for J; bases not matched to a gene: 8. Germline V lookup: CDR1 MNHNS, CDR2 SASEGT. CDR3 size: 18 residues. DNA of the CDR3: TGTGCCAGCAGTGAAAACAAATGGGGACTAGCGGGAGAAGAGACCCAGTACTTC. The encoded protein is CASSENKWGLAGEETQYF.

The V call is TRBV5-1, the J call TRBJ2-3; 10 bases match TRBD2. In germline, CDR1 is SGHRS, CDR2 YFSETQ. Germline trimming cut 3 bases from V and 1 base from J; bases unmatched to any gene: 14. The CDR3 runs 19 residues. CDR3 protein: CASSSKNDSGRTGTDTQYF. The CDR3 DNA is TGCGCCAGCAGCTCCAAGAACGATAGCGGGAGGACGGGCACAGATACGCAGTATTTT. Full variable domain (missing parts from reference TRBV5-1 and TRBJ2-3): KAGVTQTPRYLIKTRGQQVTLSCSPISGHRSVSWYQQTPGQGLQFLFEYFSETQRNKGNFPGRFSGRQFSNSRSEMNVSTLELGDSALYLCASSSKNDSGRTGTDTQYFGPGTRLTVL.

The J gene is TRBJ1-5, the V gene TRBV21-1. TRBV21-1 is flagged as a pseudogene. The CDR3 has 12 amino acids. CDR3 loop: CASSLSNQPQHF. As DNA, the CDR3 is TGTGCCAGCAGTCTGAGCAATCAGCCCCAGCATTTT.

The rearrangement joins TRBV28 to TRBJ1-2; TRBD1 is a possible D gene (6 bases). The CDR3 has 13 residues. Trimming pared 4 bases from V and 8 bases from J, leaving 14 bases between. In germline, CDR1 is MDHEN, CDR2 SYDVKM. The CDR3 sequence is CASSSRQDGGYTF. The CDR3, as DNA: TGTGCCAGCAGTTCCCGACAGGATGGGGGCTACACCTTC.

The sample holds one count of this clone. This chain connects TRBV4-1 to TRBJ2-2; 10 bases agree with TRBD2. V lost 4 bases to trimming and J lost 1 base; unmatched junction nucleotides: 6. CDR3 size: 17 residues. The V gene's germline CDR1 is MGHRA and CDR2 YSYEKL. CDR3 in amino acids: CASSPKREGLNTGELFF. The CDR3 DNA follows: TGCGCCAGCAGCCCGAAGCGGGAGGGATTGAACACCGGGGAGCTGTTTTTT.

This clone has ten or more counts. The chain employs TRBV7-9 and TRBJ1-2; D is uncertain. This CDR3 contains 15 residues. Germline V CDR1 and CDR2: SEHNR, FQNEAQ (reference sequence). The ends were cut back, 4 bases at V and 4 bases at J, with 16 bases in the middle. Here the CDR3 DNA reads TGTGCCAGCAGCTCCTCCTCACTTGGACCCTATGGCTACACCTTC. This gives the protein CASSSSSLGPYGYTF.

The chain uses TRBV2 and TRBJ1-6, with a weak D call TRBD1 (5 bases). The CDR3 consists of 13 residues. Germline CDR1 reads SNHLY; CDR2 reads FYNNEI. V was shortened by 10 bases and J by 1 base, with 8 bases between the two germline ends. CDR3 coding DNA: TGTGCCACTCACAGGTCCTATAATTCACCCCTCCACTTT. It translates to CATHRSYNSPLHF. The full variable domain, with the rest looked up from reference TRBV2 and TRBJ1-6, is EPEVTQTPSHQVTQMGQEVILRCVPISNHLYFYWYRQILGQKVEFLVSFYNNEISEKSEIFDDQFSVERPDGSNFTLKIRSTKLEDSAMYFCATHRSYNSPLHFGNGTRLTVT.

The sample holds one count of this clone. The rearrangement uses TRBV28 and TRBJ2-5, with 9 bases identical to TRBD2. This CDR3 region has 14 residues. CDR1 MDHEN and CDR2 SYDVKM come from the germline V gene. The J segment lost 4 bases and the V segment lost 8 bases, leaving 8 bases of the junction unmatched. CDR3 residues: CASGGGTSPETQYF. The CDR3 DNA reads TGTGCCAGCGGGGGTGGGACTAGCCCAGAGACCCAGTACTTC.

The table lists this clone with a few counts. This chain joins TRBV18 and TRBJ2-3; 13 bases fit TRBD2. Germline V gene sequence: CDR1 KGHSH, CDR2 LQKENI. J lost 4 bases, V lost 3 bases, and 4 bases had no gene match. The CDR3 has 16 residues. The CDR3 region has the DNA TGTGCCAGCTCACCCCGACTAGCGGGAGGATCAGATACGCAGTATTTT. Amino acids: CASSPRLAGGSDTQYF.

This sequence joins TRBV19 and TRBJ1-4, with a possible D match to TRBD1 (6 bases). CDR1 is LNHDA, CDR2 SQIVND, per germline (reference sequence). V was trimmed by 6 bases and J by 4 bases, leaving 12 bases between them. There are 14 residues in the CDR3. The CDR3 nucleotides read TGTGCCAGTAGGGAAGGACAGATTAATGAAAAACTGTTTTTT. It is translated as CASREGQINEKLFF.

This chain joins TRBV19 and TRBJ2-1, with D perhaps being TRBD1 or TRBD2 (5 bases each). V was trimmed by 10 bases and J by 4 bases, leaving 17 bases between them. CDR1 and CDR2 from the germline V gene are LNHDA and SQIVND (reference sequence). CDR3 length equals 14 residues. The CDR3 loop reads CATRGRDQYNEQFF. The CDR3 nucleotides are TGTGCCACCCGCGGCCGGGACCAGTACAATGAGCAGTTCTTC. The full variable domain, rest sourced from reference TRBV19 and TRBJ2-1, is DGGITQSPKYLFRKEGQNVTLSCEQNLNHDAMYWYRQDPGQGLRLIYYSQIVNDFQKGDIAEGYSVSREKKESFPLTVTSAQKNPTAFYLCATRGRDQYNEQFFGPGTRLTVL.

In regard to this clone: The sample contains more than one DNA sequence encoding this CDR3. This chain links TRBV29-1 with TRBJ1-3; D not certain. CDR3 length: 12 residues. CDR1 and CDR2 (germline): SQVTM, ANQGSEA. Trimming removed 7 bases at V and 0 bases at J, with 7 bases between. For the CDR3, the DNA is TGCAGCGCCGGTACCTCTGGAAACACCATATATTTT. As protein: CSAGTSGNTIYF.

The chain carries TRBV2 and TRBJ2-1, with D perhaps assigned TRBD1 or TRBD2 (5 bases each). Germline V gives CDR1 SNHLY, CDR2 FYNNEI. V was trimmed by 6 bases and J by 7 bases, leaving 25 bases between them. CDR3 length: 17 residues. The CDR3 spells CASRLPHGAGEGNEQFF. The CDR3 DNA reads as TGTGCCAGCAGACTCCCCCACGGGGCCGGAGAGGGTAATGAGCAGTTCTTC.

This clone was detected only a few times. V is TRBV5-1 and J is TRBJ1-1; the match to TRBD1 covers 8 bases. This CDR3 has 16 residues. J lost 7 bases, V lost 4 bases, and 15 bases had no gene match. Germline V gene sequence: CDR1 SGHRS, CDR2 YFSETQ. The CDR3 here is CASSPTPDRGNLEAFF. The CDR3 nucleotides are TGCGCCAGCAGCCCTACCCCAGACAGGGGAAATCTTGAAGCTTTCTTT.

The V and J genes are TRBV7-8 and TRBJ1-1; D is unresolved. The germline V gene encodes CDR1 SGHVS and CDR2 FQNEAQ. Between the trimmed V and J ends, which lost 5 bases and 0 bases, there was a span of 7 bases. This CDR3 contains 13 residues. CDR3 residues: CASSLRLNTEAFF. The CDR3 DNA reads TGTGCCAGCAGCCTAAGGTTGAACACTGAAGCTTTCTTT.

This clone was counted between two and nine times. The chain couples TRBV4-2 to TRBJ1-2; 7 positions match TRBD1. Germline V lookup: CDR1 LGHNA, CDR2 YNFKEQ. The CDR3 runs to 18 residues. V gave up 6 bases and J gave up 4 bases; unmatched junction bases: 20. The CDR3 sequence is CASSSLPRGRRSSYGYTF. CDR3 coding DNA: TGTGCCAGCAGTTCCCTGCCGAGGGGGCGTCGATCATCCTATGGCTACACCTTC.

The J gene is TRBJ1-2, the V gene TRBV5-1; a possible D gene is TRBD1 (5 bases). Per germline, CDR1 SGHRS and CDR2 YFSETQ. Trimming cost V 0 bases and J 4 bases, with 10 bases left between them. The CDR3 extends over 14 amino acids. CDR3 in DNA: TGCGCCAGCAGCTTGGGGGACTCTTTCTATGGCTACACCTTC. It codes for CASSLGDSFYGYTF.

Written as DNA, the CDR3 is TGTGCCAGTAAACAGGGACCCTATAATTCAGACCTCCACTTT. This gives the protein CASKQGPYNSDLHF. V and J are TRBV19 and TRBJ1-6, with D possibly being TRBD1 (6 bases). V was cut by 7 bases and J by 15 bases, with 22 bases left in between. The CDR3 spans 14 residues. Germline V gives CDR1 LNHDA, CDR2 SQIVND (reference sequence).

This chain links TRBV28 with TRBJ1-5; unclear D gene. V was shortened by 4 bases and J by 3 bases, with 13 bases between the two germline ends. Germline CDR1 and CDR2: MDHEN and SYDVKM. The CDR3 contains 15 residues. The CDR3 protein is CASSSVPRNNQPQHF. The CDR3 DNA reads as TGTGCCAGCAGTTCCGTACCTCGGAACAATCAGCCCCAGCATTTT.